The rows below give T cell receptor beta chains drawn from one sample of a study of control samples from healthy donors and cancer patients. Only in-frame clones appear in the TCRdb table, and some are missing; sequencing was by immunoSEQ multiplex PCR. The sample includes 150,000 to 200,000 clones, 91% of them seen just once. The material sequenced was blood. Every receptor here comes from a woman in her twenties or thirties in good health. Each CDR3 is given with its conserved first and last residue. The D gene is left open where the match is weak. Some rows mark clone size as missing; the rest say once, few, many or name a class of expanded clone.

cdr3_nt	cdr3_aa	cdr3_length	j_call	d_call	clone_size	v_call
TGTGCCAGTAGCCCGGGACAGGGGGCTTGGGGCAATCAGCCCCAGCATTTT	CASSPGQGAWGNQPQHF	17	TRBJ1-5	TRBD1	NA	TRBV19
TGTGCCAGCAGTGACTCCCCAGCAATTAGCACAGATACGCAGTATTTT	CASSDSPAISTDTQYF	16	TRBJ2-3	NA	NA	TRBV6-4
TGTGCCAGCATCCCGCGAGCTAGCACAGATACGCAGTATTTT	CASIPRASTDTQYF	14	TRBJ2-3	NA	NA	TRBV6-4
TGTGCCAGCAGGGGTAGCCGAACCACAGATACGCAGTATTTT	CASRGSRTTDTQYF	14	TRBJ2-3	NA	NA	TRBV27
TGTGCCAGCAGCGCCGACAGGGAGAGCTACAATGAGCAGTTCTTC	CASSADRESYNEQFF	15	TRBJ2-1	TRBD1	NA	TRBV7-2
TGTGCCAGCAGCTTAGGTGGGATGAACACTGAAGCTTTCTTT	CASSLGGMNTEAFF	14	TRBJ1-1	NA	NA	TRBV7-9
TGCAGTGCTAGTTCGCCTAGGATATTTGGGACCCAGTACTTC	CSASSPRIFGTQYF	14	TRBJ2-5	NA	NA	TRBV20-1
TGTGCCAGCAGCCAGGGGCTCACAGATACGCAGTATTTT	CASSQGLTDTQYF	13	TRBJ2-3	NA	NA	TRBV11-2
TGTGCCAGCAGCTTATCCCTAGGAGAGACCGGGGAGCTGTTTTTT	CASSLSLGETGELFF	15	TRBJ2-2	NA	few	TRBV7-7
TGTGCCAGCAGCTTGACAGGTTTCTACAATGAGCAGTTCTTC	CASSLTGFYNEQFF	14	TRBJ2-1	NA	NA	TRBV11-2